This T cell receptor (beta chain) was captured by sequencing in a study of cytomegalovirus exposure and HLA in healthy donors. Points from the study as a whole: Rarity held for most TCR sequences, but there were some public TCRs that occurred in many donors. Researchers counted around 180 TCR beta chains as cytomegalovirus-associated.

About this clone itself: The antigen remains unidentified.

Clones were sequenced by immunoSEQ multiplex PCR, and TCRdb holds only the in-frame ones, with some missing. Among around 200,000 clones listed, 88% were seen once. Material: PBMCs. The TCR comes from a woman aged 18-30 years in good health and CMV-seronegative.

DNA of the CDR3: TGTGCCAGCAGTGCCGGGACAGGGGCATACACCATATATTTT. It is translated as CASSAGTGAYTIYF. This chain connects TRBV6-1 to TRBJ1-3, with TRBD1 identical over 10 bases. V dropped 4 bases and J dropped 8; count of bases not matched to a gene: 5. Germline V lookup: CDR1 MNHNS, CDR2 SASEGT. This CDR3 is 14 amino acids long.